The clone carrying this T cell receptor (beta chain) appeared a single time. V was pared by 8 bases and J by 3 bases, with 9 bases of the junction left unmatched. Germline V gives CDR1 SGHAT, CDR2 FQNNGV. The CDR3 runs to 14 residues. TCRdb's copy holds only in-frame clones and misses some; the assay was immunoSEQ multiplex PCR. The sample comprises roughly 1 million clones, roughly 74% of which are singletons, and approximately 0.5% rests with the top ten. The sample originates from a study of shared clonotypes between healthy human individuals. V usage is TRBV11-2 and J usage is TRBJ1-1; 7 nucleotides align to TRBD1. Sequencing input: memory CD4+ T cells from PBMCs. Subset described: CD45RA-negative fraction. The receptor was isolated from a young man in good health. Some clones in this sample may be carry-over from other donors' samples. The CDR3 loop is CASVTGWTDTEAFF. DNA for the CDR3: TGTGCCAGCGTGACAGGGTGGACGGACACTGAAGCTTTCTTT.